This T cell receptor (beta chain) was observed in a study of blood T cell repertoires in COVID-19. Study-level information: Sources were T cells, B-cell-depleted T cells, or PBMCs; the material itself was cDNA or gDNA.

V gave up 4 bases and J gave up 3 bases; unmatched junction bases: 5. Germline CDR1 is SGHVS and CDR2 is FNYEAQ. This CDR3 is 14 amino acids long. Produced via immunoSEQ multiplex PCR; TCRdb's table is partial and in-frame only. Counted here are about 59,000 clones, about 70% occurring once; the ten biggest clones make up less than 20%. The material sequenced was peripheral blood. The chain couples TRBV7-6 to TRBJ1-1; 7 nucleotides align to TRBD1. This TCR derives from a woman between 50 and 59 years old with active or convalescent COVID-19. This CDR3 reads CASSSRGLDTEAFF. For the CDR3, the DNA is TGTGCCAGCAGCTCGAGGGGGCTTGACACTGAAGCTTTCTTT.